The 5 T cell receptor beta chains below all came from one sample that was sequenced in a study of T cell responses to AZD1222 COVID-19 vaccine. This table comes from immunoSEQ multiplex PCR, and its TCRdb copy is limited to in-frame clones, with some not included. The repertoire holds approximately 94,000 clones, with about 88% as singletons. The sequencing here drew on peripheral blood, taken on day 0 of AZD1222 vaccination. The receptors stem from an adult in good health.

The chain joins TRBV19 to TRBJ2-1; D gene unclear. Per the germline V gene, CDR1 is LNHDA and CDR2 is SQIVND (reference sequence). The CDR3 contains 13 residues. Trimming removed 5 bases from V and 2 bases from J, with 7 bases in between. The CDR3 DNA sequence: TGTGCCAGTAGTCGTACTCCCTACAATGAGCAGTTCTTC. Its protein product is CASSRTPYNEQFF.

The sample holds a few counts of this clone. CDR3 sequence: CASSLGGQGNYGYTF. CDR3 DNA: TGTGCCAGCAGTTTAGGGGGACAGGGGAACTATGGCTACACCTTC. This chain joins TRBV28 and TRBJ1-2; 10 bases line up with TRBD1. The CDR3 has 15 residues. After removal of 2 bases from V and 2 bases from J, the junction contained 2 bases not matched to a gene. From germline, CDR1 is MDHEN and CDR2 SYDVKM.

The rearrangement uses TRBV7-9 and TRBJ1-4; possibly TRBD1 for D (5 bases). The V end lost 3 bases, the J end lost 7 bases, and 15 bases lay between the germline ends. There are 15 residues in the CDR3. Germline assignment: CDR1 SEHNR and CDR2 FQNEAQ (reference sequence). CDR3: CASSFGLGESEKLFF. The CDR3 DNA follows: TGTGCCAGCAGCTTCGGGCTAGGGGAGAGTGAAAAACTGTTTTTT.

The chain is built from TRBV6-2 or TRBV6-3 and TRBJ1-4, with TRBD1 matching over 7 bases. The J segment lost 8 bases and the V segment lost 0 bases, leaving 12 bases of the junction unmatched. The germline gives CDR1 MNHEY, CDR2 SVGEGT. The CDR3 runs to 17 residues. This CDR3 is CASSYSIGRGRSEKLFF. CDR3 nucleotide sequence: TGTGCCAGCAGTTACTCGATCGGAAGGGGGCGCTCGGAAAAACTGTTTTTT.

The chain recombines TRBV5-1 with TRBJ1-5, with a weak D call TRBD1 (5 bases). V was shortened by 2 bases and J by 3 bases, with 12 bases between the two germline ends. Germline V gene sequence: CDR1 SGHRS, CDR2 YFSETQ. This CDR3 is 15 amino acids long. The CDR3 coding sequence is TGCGCCAGCAGCTTAGGGGATGTGGCCAATCAGCCCCAGCATTTT. It is translated as CASSLGDVANQPQHF.